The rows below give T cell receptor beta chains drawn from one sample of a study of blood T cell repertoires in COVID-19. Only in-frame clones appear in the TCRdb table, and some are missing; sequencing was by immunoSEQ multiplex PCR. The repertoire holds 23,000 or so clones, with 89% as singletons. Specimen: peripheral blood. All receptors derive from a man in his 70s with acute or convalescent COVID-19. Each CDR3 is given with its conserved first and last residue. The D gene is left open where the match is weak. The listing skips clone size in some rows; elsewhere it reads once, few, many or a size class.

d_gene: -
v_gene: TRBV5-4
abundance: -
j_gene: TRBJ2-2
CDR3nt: TGTGCCAGCAGCGGGCGTGGCACCGGGGAGCTGTTTTTT
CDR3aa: CASSGRGTGELFF

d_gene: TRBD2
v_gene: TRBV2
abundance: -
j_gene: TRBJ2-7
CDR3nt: TGTGCCAGCAGTTATACATCCCGGACTAGCTTCTACGAGCAGTACTTC
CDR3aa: CASSYTSRTSFYEQYF

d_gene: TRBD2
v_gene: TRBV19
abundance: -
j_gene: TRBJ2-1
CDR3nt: TGTGCCAGTAGTCCTGGACTAGCGGGGGGGAATGAGCAGTTCTTC
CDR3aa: CASSPGLAGGNEQFF

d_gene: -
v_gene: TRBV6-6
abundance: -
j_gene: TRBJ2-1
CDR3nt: TGTGCCAGCAAGGCGAGGGCTAGCCAGAACAATGAGCAGTTCTTC
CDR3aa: CASKARASQNNEQFF

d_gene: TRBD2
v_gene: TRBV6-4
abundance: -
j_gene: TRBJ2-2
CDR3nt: TGTGCCAGCAGTGCACTAGCGGGAGCTGACGGGGAGCTGTTTTTT
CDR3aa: CASSALAGADGELFF

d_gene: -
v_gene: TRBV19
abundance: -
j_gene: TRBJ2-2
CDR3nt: TGTGCCAGTAAAGGGGCGCAGGACACCGGGGAGCTGTTTTTT
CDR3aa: CASKGAQDTGELFF

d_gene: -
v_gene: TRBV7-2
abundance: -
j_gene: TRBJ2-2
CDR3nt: TGTGCCAGCAGCTTAGAGCGGGCAACCGGGGAGCTGTTTTTT
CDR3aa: CASSLERATGELFF

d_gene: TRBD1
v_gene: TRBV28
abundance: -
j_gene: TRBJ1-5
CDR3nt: TGTGCCAGCAGTTCCCGGGACAGGGGGCTCTATCAGCCCCAGCATTTT
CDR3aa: CASSSRDRGLYQPQHF

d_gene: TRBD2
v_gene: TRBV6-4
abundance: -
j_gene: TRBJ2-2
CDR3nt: TGTGCCAGCAGCCCTTGGGGGACTACGGCCACCGGGGAGCTGTTTTTT
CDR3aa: CASSPWGTTATGELFF

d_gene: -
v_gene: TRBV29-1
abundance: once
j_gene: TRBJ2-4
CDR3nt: TGCAGCGTAAATAAGACAGTAGCCAAAAACATTCAGTACTTC
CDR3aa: CSVNKTVAKNIQYF

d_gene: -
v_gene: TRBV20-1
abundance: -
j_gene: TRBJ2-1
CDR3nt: TGCAGTGCTAGTGTTCGCACGAGCGGGTTCGACAATGAGCAGTTCTTC
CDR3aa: CSASVRTSGFDNEQFF

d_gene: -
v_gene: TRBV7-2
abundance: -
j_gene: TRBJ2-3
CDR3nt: TGTGCCAGCAGCTTAGTCGGTCCTACAGATACGCAGTATTTT
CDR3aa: CASSLVGPTDTQYF

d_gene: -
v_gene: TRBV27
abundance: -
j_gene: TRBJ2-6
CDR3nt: TGTGCCAGCAGTTTTCAGGGGCCTGGGGCCAACGTCCTGACTTTC
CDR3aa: CASSFQGPGANVLTF

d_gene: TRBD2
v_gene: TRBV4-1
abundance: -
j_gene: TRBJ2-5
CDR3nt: TGCGCCAGCAGCCTAACGGGGGGTTCGGAGACCCAGTACTTC
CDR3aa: CASSLTGGSETQYF

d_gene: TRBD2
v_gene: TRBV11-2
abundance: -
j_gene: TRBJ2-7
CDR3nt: TGTGCCAGCAGCCCACTAGCGAACGAGCAGTACTTC
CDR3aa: CASSPLANEQYF

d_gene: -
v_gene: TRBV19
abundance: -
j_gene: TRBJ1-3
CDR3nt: TGTGCCAGTAGTAATATGGCAGCTGGAAACACCATATATTTT
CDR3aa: CASSNMAAGNTIYF

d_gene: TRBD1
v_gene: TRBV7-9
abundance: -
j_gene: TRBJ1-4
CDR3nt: TGTGCCAGCAGCCCGGGGACAGGGGGCTCTAATGAAAAACTGTTTTTT
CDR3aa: CASSPGTGGSNEKLFF

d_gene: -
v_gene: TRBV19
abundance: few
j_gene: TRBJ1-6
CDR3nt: TGTGCCAGTAGCCCCATCGGGTATAATTCACCCCTCCACTTT
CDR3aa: CASSPIGYNSPLHF

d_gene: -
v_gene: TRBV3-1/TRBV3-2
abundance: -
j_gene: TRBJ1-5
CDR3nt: TGTGCCAGCAGCCAAGATGGGAGAAGCAATCAGCCCCAGCATTTT
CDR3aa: CASSQDGRSNQPQHF

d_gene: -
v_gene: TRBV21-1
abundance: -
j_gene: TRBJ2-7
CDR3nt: TGTGCCAGCAGCAAAGCGTACGGGGACAGGGGACACGAGCAGTACTTC
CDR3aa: CASSKAYGDRGHEQYF

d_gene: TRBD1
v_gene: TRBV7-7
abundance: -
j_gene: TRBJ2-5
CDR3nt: TGTGCTAGCAGCCCCGTCCGACAGGGTAGGGGAGAGACCCAGTACTTC
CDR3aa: CASSPVRQGRGETQYF

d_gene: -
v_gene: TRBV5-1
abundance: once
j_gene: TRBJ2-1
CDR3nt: TGCGCCAGCAGCTTGGATACGGACAAGGTGGGTGAGCAGTTCTTC
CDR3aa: CASSLDTDKVGEQFF

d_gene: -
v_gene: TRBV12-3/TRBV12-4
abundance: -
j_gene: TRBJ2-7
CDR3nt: TGTGCCAGCAGTGATACTCCTACCTACGAGCAGTACTTC
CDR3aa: CASSDTPTYEQYF

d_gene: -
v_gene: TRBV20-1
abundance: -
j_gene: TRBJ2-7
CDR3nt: TGCAGTGCTCCGGACTCTGGAGAGCAGTACTTC
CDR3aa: CSAPDSGEQYF

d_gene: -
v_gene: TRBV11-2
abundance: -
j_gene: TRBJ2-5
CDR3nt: TGTGCCAGCAGCGCGACGGGCGGGTCGCGAGAGACCCAGTACTTC
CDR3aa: CASSATGGSRETQYF

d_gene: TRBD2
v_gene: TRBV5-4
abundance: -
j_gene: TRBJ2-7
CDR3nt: TGTGCCAGCAGCTACGGGGGGGAATACGAGCAGTACTTC
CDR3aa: CASSYGGEYEQYF

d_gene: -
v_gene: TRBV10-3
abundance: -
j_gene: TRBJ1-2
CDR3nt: TGTGCCATCAGTGAGTCGAGGGCTGGCTACACCTTC
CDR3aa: CAISESRAGYTF

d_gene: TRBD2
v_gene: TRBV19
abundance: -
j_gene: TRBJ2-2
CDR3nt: TGTGCCAGTAGGAAAGCGGGAGGGAACACCGGGGAGCTGTTTTTT
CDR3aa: CASRKAGGNTGELFF

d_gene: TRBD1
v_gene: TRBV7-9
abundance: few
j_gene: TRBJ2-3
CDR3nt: TGTGCCAGCAGCCGGACAGGTTCGGGAGATACGCAGTATTTT
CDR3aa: CASSRTGSGDTQYF

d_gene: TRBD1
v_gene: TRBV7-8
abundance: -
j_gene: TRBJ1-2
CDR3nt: TGTGCCAGCAGCCGAGGGGACAGTGACTATGGCTACACCTTC
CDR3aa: CASSRGDSDYGYTF

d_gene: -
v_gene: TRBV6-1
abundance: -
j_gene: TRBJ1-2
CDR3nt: TGTGCCAGCAGTGAAAGGAGTGCACGGACTCTCTATGGCTACACCTTC
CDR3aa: CASSERSARTLYGYTF

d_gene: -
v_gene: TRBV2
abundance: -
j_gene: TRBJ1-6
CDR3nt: TGTGCCAGCACTAGCGGCGCGGCAGGGTCTAATTCACCCCTCCACTTT
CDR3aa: CASTSGAAGSNSPLHF

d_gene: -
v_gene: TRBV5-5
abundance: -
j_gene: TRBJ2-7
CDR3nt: TGTGCCAGCAGCTTGACGACGGCGGCCTACGAGCAGTACTTC
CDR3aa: CASSLTTAAYEQYF

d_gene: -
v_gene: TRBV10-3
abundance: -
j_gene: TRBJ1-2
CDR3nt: TGTGCCATCAGGGAGACACCCAACTATGGCTACACCTTC
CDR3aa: CAIRETPNYGYTF

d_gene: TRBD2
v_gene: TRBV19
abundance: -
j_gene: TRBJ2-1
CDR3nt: TGTGCCAGTAGTTCCCGACTAGCGGGGGGGCCGGGTGAGCAGTTCTTC
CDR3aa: CASSSRLAGGPGEQFF

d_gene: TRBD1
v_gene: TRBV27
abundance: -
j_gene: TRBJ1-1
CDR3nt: TGTGCCAGCAGTTCCACAGACCGTCTAGGACAGGGGGCGAACACTGAAGCTTTCTTT
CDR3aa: CASSSTDRLGQGANTEAFF

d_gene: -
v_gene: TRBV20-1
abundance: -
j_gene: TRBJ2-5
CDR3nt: TGCAGTGCTAGTCTCGGGGTTCAAGAGACCCAGTACTTC
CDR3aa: CSASLGVQETQYF

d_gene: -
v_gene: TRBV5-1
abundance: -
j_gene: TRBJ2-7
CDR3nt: TGCGCCAGCAGCTTGGACAGGAGAACCTACGAGCAGTACTTC
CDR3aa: CASSLDRRTYEQYF

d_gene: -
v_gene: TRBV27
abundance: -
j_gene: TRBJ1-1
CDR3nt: TGTGCCAGCAGTCCTCGACCCGGCGGCGGGGGGGCTTTCTTT
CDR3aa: CASSPRPGGGGAFF

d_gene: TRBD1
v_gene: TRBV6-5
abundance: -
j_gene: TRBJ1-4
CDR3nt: TGTGCCAGCAGTTACCGGACAGGACTGAATGAAAAACTGTTTTTT
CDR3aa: CASSYRTGLNEKLFF

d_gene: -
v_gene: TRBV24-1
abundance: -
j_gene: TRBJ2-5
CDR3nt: TGTGCCACCAGTGAACCCAACAGGTCCCAGTACTTC
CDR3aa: CATSEPNRSQYF

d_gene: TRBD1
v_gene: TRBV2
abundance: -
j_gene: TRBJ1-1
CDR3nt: TGTGCCAGCAGGGGGGACAGGGCAGTGAACACTGAAGCTTTCTTT
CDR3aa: CASRGDRAVNTEAFF

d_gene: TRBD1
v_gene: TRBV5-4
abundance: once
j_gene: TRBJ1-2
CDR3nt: TGTGCCAGCAGCATTAACCTCCCGCGACAGGGGAACTATGGCTACACCTTC
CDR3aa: CASSINLPRQGNYGYTF

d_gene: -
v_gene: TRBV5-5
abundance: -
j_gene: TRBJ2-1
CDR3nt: TGTGCCAGCCGACGGGAGATGGGCAGGGATGGGAATGAGCAGTTCTTC
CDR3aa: CASRREMGRDGNEQFF

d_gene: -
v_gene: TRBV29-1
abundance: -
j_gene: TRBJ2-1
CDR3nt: TGCAGCGTGAAGCCGTGGAGGGAGGTTTACAATGAGCAGTTCTTC
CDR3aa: CSVKPWREVYNEQFF

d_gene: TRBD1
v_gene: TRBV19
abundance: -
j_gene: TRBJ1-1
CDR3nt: TGTGCCAGTTACTACAGGGGGTCTTTCACTGAAGCTTTCTTT
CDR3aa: CASYYRGSFTEAFF

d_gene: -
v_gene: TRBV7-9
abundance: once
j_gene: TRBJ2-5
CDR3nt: TGTGCCAGCAGCCCTAGCCACAGTGGAGAGACCCAGTACTTC
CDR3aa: CASSPSHSGETQYF

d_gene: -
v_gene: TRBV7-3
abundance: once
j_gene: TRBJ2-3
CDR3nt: TGTGCCAGCAGCTCAACCTATGGCACAGATACGCAGTATTTT
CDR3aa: CASSSTYGTDTQYF

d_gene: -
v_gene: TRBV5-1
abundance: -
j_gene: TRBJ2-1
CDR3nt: TGCGCCAGCAGTTTACAGGGTGCTGAGCAGTTCTTC
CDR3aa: CASSLQGAEQFF

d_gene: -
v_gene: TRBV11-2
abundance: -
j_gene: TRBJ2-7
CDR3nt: TGTGCCAGCAGCTCCACCTACGAGCAGTACTTC
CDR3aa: CASSSTYEQYF

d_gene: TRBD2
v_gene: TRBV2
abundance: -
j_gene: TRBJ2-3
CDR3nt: TGTGCCAGCAGTTCCGGACTAGCGGCTAGCACAGATACGCAGTATTTT
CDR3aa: CASSSGLAASTDTQYF

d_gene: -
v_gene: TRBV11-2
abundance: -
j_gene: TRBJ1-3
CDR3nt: TGTGCCAGCAGCCCCCTCGCCCGACAGGCCCTCTCTGGAAACACCATATATTTT
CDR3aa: CASSPLARQALSGNTIYF

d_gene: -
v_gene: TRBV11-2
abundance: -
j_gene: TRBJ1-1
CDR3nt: TGTGCCAGCAGCTTAGAGGGCAGGTCGAACACTGAAGCTTTCTTT
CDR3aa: CASSLEGRSNTEAFF

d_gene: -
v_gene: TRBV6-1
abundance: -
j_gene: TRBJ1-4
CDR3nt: TGTGCCAGCAGTGATGGGAGGTCGGGTGAAAAACTGTTTTTT
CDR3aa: CASSDGRSGEKLFF

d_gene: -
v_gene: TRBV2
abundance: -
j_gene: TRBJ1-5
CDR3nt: TGTGCCAGCAGTAGCAGACGGGAATATAGCAATCAGCCCCAGCATTTT
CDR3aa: CASSSRREYSNQPQHF

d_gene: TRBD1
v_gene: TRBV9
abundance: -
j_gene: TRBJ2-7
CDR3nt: TGTGCCAGCAGCGTAGGCCCGGACAGGGAACGAACCTACGAGCAGTACTTC
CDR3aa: CASSVGPDRERTYEQYF